This T cell receptor beta chain was found in a study of blood T cell repertoires in COVID-19. Germline V gives CDR1 LGHNA, CDR2 YNFKEQ. CDR3 length equals 14 residues. Trimming removed 0 bases at V and 5 bases at J, with 10 bases between. This clone was observed a handful of times. Generated by immunoSEQ multiplex PCR, the TCRdb table keeps only in-frame clones and is missing some. In the table there are just over 250,000 clones, 80% to 90% of which are singletons. The TCR sequence derives from a woman in her sixties or seventies with COVID-19, enrolled during active disease. The sequenced material came from peripheral blood. The J gene is TRBJ2-5, the V gene TRBV4-2, with unresolved D. This chain's CDR3 is CASSQDVGWETQYF. CDR3 DNA: TGTGCCAGCAGCCAAGACGTCGGTTGGGAGACCCAGTACTTC.